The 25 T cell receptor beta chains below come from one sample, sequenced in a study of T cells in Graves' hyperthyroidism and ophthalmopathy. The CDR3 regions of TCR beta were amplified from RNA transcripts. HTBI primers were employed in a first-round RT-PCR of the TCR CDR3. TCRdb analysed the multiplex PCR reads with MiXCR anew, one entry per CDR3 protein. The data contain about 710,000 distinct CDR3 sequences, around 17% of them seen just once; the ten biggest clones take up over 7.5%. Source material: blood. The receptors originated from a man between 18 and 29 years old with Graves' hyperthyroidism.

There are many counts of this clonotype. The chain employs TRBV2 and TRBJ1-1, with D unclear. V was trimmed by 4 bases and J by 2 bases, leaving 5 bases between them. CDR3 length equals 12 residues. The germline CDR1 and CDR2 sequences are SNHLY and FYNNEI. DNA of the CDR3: TGTGCCAGCAGTGTCTCAAACACTGAAGCTTTCTTT. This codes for CASSVSNTEAFF.

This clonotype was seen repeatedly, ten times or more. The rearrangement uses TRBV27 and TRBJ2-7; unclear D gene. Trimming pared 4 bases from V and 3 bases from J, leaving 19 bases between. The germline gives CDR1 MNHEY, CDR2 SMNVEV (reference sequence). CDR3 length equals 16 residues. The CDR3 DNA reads TGTGCCAGCAGTTCAAAACCCATAGGGCTGGGCTACGAGCAGTACTTC. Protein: CASSSKPIGLGYEQYF.

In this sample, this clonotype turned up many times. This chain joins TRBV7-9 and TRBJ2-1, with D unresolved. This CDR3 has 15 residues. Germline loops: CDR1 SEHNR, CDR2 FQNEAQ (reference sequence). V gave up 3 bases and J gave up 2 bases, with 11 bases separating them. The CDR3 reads CASSLTSLAYNEQFF. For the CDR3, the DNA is TGTGCCAGCAGCTTGACATCACTTGCCTACAATGAGCAGTTCTTC.

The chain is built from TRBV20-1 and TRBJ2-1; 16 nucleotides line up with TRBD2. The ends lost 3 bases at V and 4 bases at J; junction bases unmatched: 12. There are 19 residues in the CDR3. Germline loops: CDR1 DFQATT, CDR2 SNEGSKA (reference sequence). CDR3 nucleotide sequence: TGCAGTGCTAGCGCCGGGACTAGCGGGAGGGTGTCGACATACAATGAGCAGTTCTTC. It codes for CSASAGTSGRVSTYNEQFF.

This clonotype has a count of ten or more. This CDR3 reads CASSFGGEIYEQYF. The CDR3 bases are TGTGCCAGCAGCTTTGGGGGAGAGATCTACGAGCAGTACTTC. The chain is built from TRBV7-2 and TRBJ2-7; D assignment may be TRBD1 or TRBD2 (5 bases each). The V gene's germline CDR1 is SGHTA and CDR2 FQGNSA. CDR3 length: 14 amino acids. V dropped 3 bases and J dropped 3 bases, with 12 bases sitting between them.

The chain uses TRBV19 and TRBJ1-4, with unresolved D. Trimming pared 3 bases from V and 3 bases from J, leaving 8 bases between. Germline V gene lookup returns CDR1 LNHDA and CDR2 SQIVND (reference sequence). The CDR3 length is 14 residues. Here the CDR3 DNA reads TGTGCCAGTAGTATCCAGGCAGCTAATGAAAAACTGTTTTTT. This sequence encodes CASSIQAANEKLFF.

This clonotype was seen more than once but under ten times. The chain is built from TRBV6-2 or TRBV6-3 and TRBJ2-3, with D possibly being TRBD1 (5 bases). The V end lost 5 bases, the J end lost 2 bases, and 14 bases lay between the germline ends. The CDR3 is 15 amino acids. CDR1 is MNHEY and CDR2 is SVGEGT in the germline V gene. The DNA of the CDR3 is TGTGCCAGCAGTAGGGTGGGGCTTGCCACAGATACGCAGTATTTT. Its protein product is CASSRVGLATDTQYF.

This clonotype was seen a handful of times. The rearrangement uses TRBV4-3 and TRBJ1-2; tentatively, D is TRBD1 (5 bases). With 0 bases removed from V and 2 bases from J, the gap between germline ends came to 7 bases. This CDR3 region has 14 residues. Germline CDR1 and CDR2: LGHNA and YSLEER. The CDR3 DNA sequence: TGCGCCAGCAGCCAAGATCCAGGGAACTATGGCTACACCTTC. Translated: CASSQDPGNYGYTF.

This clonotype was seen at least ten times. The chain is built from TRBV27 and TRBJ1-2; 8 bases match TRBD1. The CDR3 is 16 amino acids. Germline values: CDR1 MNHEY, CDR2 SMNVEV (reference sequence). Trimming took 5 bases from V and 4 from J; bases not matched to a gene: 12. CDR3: CASSGGQDLPGYGYTF. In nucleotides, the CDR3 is TGTGCCAGCAGTGGGGGACAGGACCTCCCTGGCTATGGCTACACCTTC.

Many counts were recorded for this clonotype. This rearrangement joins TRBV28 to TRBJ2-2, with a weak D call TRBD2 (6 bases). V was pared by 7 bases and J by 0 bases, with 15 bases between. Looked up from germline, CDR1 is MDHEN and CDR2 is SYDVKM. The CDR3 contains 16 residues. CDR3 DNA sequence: TGTGCCAGCACCCCTTACCGGGACTCGAACACCGGGGAGCTGTTTTTT. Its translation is CASTPYRDSNTGELFF.

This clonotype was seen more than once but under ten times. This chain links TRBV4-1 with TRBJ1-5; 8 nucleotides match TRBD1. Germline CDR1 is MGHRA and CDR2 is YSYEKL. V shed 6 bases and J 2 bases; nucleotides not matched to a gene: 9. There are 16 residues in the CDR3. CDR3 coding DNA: TGCGCCAGCAGTAACATTGACAGGGGAGGCAATCAGCCCCAGCATTTT. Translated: CASSNIDRGGNQPQHF.

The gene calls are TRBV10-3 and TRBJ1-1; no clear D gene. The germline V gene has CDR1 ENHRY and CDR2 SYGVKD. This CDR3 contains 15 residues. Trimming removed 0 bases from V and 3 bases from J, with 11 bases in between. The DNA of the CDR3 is TGTGCCATCAGTGAGTCCAGCGAATGGGACACTGAAGCTTTCTTT. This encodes CAISESSEWDTEAFF.

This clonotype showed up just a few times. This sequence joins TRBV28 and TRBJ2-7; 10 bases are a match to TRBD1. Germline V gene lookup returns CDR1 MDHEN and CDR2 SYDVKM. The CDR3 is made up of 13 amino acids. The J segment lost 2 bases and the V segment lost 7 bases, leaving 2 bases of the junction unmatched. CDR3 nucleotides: TGTGCCAGCACGGGACAGGGGACCTACGAGCAGTACTTC. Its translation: CASTGQGTYEQYF.

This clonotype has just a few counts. CDR3 nucleotide sequence: TGCGCCAGCAGCGACCGACGGGGCCCAGCGAATACGCAGTATTTT. This encodes CASSDRRGPANTQYF. The chain uses TRBV4-1 and TRBJ2-3; D tentatively fits TRBD1 or TRBD2 (5 bases each). With 5 bases removed from V and 7 bases from J, the gap between germline ends came to 19 bases. The CDR3 is 15 residues long. Germline lookup yields CDR1 MGHRA and CDR2 YSYEKL.

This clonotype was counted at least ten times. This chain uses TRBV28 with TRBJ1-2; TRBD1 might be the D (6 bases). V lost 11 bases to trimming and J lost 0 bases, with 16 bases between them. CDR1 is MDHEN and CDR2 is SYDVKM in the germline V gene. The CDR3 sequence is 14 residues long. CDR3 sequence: CAAGGGETNYGYTF. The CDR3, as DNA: TGTGCCGCGGGAGGGGGAGAAACTAACTATGGCTACACCTTC.

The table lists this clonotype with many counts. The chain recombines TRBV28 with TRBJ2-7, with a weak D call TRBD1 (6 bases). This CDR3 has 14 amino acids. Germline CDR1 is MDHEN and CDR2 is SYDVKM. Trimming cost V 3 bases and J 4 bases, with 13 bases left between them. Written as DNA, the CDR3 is TGTGCCAGCAGTTTGCCCCCCCAGGGGTACGAGCAGTACTTC. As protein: CASSLPPQGYEQYF.

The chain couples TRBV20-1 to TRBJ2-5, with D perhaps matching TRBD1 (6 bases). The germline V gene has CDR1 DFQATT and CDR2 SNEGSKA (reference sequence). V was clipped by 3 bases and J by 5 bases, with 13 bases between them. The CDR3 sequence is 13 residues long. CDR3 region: CSASLQGLETQYF. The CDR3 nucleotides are TGCAGTGCTAGCCTACAGGGCCTTGAGACCCAGTACTTC.

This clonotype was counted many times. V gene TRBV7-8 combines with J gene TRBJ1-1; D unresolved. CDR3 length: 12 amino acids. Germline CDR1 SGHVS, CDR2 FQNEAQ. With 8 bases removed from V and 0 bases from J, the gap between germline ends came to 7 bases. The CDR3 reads CASSVLNTEAFF. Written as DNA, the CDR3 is TGTGCCAGCTCGGTCCTGAACACTGAAGCTTTCTTT.

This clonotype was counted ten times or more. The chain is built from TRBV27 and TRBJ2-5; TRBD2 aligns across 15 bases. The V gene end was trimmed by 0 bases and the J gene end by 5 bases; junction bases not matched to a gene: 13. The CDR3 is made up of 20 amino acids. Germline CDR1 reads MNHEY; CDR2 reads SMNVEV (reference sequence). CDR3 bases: TGTGCCAGCAGTTTATCGCCCTCGGGACTAGCGGGAGGCGGTGGGGAGACCCAGTACTTC. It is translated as CASSLSPSGLAGGGGETQYF.

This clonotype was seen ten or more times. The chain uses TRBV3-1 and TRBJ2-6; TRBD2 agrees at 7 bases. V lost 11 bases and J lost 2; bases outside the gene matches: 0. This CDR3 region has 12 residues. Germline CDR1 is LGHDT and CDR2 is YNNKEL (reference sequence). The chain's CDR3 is CAAGAGANVLTF. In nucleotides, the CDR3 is TGTGCCGCGGGGGCTGGGGCCAACGTCCTGACTTTC.

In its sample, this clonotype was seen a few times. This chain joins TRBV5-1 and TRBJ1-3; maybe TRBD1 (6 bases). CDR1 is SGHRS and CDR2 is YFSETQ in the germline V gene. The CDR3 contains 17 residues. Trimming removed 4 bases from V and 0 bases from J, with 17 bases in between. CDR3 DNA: TGCGCCAGCAGCCGCAAAGGACAGACGAGCTCTGGAAACACCATATATTTT. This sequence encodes CASSRKGQTSSGNTIYF.

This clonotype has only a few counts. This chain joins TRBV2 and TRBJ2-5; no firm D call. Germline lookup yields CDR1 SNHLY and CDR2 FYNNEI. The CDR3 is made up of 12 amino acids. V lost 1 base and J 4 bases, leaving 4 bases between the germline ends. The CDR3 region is CASSEGSETQYF. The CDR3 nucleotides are TGTGCCAGCAGTGAAGGGTCAGAGACCCAGTACTTC.

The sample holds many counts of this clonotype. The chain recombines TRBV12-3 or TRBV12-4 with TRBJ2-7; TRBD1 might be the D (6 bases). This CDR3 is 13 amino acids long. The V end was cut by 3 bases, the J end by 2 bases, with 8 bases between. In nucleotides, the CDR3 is TGTGCCAGCAGTTTTCAGGGGACCTACGAGCAGTACTTC. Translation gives CASSFQGTYEQYF.

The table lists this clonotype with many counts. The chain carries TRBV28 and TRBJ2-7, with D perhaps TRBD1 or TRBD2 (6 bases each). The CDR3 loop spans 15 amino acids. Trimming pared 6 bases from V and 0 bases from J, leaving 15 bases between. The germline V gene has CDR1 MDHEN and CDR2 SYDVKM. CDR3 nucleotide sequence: TGTGCCAGCAGCTCCCGGGGGCCTTACTCCTACGAGCAGTACTTC. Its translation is CASSSRGPYSYEQYF. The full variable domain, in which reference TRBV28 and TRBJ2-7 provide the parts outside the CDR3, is DVKVTQSSRYLVKRTGEKVFLECVQDMDHENMFWYRQDPGLGLRLIYFSYDVKMKEKGDIPEGYSVSREKKERFSLILESASTNQTSMYLCASSSRGPYSYEQYFGPGTRLTVT.

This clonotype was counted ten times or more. CDR3: CSATEKYNEQFF. The CDR3 DNA reads as TGCAGCGCTACAGAGAAATACAATGAGCAGTTCTTC. The chain couples TRBV29-1 to TRBJ2-1; D ambiguous. Trimming removed 7 bases from V and 4 bases from J, with 11 bases in between. Germline V lookup: CDR1 SQVTM, CDR2 ANQGSEA. The CDR3 covers 12 residues.